The entry below gives a single T cell receptor (beta chain) sequence along with its context. These data belong to a study of blood T cell repertoires in COVID-19. The overall study: There were acute and convalescent COVID-19 samples, and they came from the United States, Italy and Spain. PBMCs, B-cell-depleted T cells, or T cells provided the cDNA or gDNA that made up the material.

This CDR3 has 14 residues. Trimming pared 0 bases from V and 8 bases from J, leaving 11 bases between. From germline, CDR1 is LGHDT and CDR2 YNNKEL (reference sequence). In the authors' workflow: Reference gene primer amplification yielded estimated nucleated cell counts. Profiled with immunoSEQ multiplex PCR; TCRdb holds only in-frame clones, not every one. Clonal size and the V and J genes are those of that table, whereas D and trimming came from the DNA. The sample holds a few hundred thousand clones, 85% to 90% seen once. The TCR comes from a woman aged 40-49 years who had recovered from COVID-19. The chain employs TRBV3-1 (or the pseudogene TRBV3-2) and TRBJ2-1; D is ambiguous. Sequenced input: peripheral blood. CDR3 nucleotide sequence: TGTGCCAGCAGCCAAGATGAAGGAGATTATGAGCAGTTCTTC. This gives the protein CASSQDEGDYEQFF.